Shown below are 29 T cell receptor beta chains from a single sample sequenced in a study of cytomegalovirus exposure and HLA in healthy donors. The PCR used 60 Vbeta and 13 Jbeta primers. Sequencing used immunoSEQ multiplex PCR; TCRdb keeps in-frame clones, though not all of them. The sample shows 90,000 or so clones, 65% to 80% of them seen only once. The sequenced material came from PBMCs. These TCRs come from a woman aged 50 to 65 in good health and CMV-seropositive.

This sequence joins TRBV19 and TRBJ2-1; D might be TRBD1 (6 bases). V lost 2 bases, J lost 7 bases, and 21 bases lay in between. Germline V gene sequence: CDR1 LNHDA, CDR2 SQIVND (reference sequence). The CDR3 loop spans 17 amino acids. The chain's CDR3 is CASSIRGKAGVRNEQFF. DNA for the CDR3: TGTGCCAGTAGTATAAGAGGGAAGGCAGGGGTGAGGAATGAGCAGTTCTTC.

The CDR3 bases are TGTGCCAGCGGGCGGGAGACCTACGAGCAGTACTTC. Amino acids: CASGRETYEQYF. This chain connects TRBV28 to TRBJ2-7, with 7 bases fitting TRBD2. The CDR3 has 12 amino acids. V dropped 8 bases and J dropped 2; count of bases not matched to a gene: 3. CDR1 is MDHEN and CDR2 is SYDVKM in the germline V gene.

V usage is TRBV2 and J usage is TRBJ1-5; no definite D call. The ends were cut back, 2 bases at V and 5 bases at J, with 4 bases in the middle. CDR1 is SNHLY, CDR2 FYNNEI, per germline. The CDR3 covers 12 residues. The CDR3 DNA follows: TGTGCCAGCAGTGAATTCGATCAGCCCCAGCATTTT. Protein product: CASSEFDQPQHF.

The rearrangement links TRBV6-5 to TRBJ1-1; D remains ambiguous. Germline lookup yields CDR1 MNHEY and CDR2 SVGAGI. The CDR3 totals 13 residues. Trimming pared 7 bases from V and 5 bases from J, leaving 14 bases between. The CDR3 region is CASNRGGGTEAFF. CDR3 nucleotide sequence: TGTGCCAGCAACCGGGGAGGTGGGACTGAAGCTTTCTTT.

The chain joins TRBV6-6 to TRBJ2-5; possibly TRBD2 for D (5 bases). The J call could be wrong; TRBJ2-7 is a better fit for the DNA end. From germline, CDR1 is MNHNY and CDR2 SVGAGI (reference sequence). The CDR3 sequence is 15 residues long. This CDR3 reads CASSSAHAGSYEQYF. The DNA of the CDR3 is TGTGCCAGCAGTTCCGCGCATGCGGGCTCCTACGAGCAGTACTTC.

This clone has only a few counts. The chain joins TRBV4-3 to TRBJ2-1, with TRBD2 identical over 10 bases. The CDR3 extends over 16 amino acids. Germline CDR1 and CDR2: LGHNA and YSLEER. V shed 0 bases, J shed 8 bases, and the junction held 7 bases outside the gene matches. CDR3 DNA: TGCGCCAGCAGCCAAGATTTCGGGCTAGCGGGAGATGAGCAGTTCTTC. Its protein product is CASSQDFGLAGDEQFF.

The chain couples TRBV7-2 to TRBJ2-7, with 11 positions matching TRBD2. The CDR3 is 14 residues long. Germline CDR1 is SGHTA and CDR2 is FQGNSA. The V and J ends lost 5 bases and 3 bases, in that order; junction bases with no gene match: 3. The CDR3 loop reads CASSKTSGNYEQYF. For the CDR3, the DNA is TGTGCCAGCAGCAAGACTAGCGGGAACTACGAGCAGTACTTC. Filled out from reference TRBV7-2 and TRBJ2-7, the complete variable domain reads GAGVSQSPSNKVTEKGKDVELRCDPISGHTALYWYRQSLGQGLEFLIYFQGNSAPDKSGLPSDRFSAERTGGSVSTLTIQRTQQEDSAVYLCASSKTSGNYEQYFGPGTRLTVT.

The chain is built from TRBV2 and TRBJ2-7; 9 bases match TRBD1. The CDR3 spans 16 residues. V lost 6 bases and J lost 5; bases outside the gene matches: 14. Per germline, CDR1 SNHLY and CDR2 FYNNEI. The chain's CDR3 is CASRAIRDRVIDEQYF. The CDR3 DNA follows: TGTGCCAGCAGGGCTATCCGGGACAGGGTGATCGACGAGCAGTACTTC.

This sequence joins TRBV15 and TRBJ2-3, with D tentatively TRBD2 (5 bases). The CDR3 loop spans 17 amino acids. The germline V and J ends were trimmed by 2 bases and 0 bases, with 15 bases remaining between them. The V gene's germline CDR1 is LNHNV and CDR2 YYDKDF (reference sequence). The CDR3: CATSRTLRGGSTDTQYF. CDR3 bases: TGTGCCACCAGCAGAACATTACGGGGTGGAAGCACAGATACGCAGTATTTT.

In this sample, this clone turned up a few times. The rearrangement joins TRBV5-6 to TRBJ1-2; a weak D match, TRBD1 (5 bases). This CDR3 has 16 amino acids. Between the trimmed V and J ends, which lost 2 bases and 3 bases, there was a span of 17 bases. Germline V gene sequence: CDR1 SGHDT, CDR2 YYEEEE. The CDR3 nucleotides read TGTGCCAGCAGCTTTGGGACGGGAGGTGGTGACTATGGCTACACCTTC. Translation gives CASSFGTGGGDYGYTF. The full variable domain, with the rest looked up from reference TRBV5-6 and TRBJ1-2, is DAGVTQSPTHLIKTRGQQVTLRCSPKSGHDTVSWYQQALGQGPQFIFQYYEEEERQRGNFPDRFSGHQFPNYSSELNVNALLLGDSALYLCASSFGTGGGDYGYTFGSGTRLTVV.

The chain carries TRBV4-1 and TRBJ2-7; maybe TRBD2 (5 bases). The CDR3 extends over 14 amino acids. Trimming removed 0 bases from V and 5 bases from J, with 11 bases in between. Germline CDR1 is MGHRA and CDR2 is YSYEKL. CDR3 coding DNA: TGCGCCAGCAGCCAAGAGCAGATGGGAGACGAGCAGTACTTC. This codes for CASSQEQMGDEQYF.

The J gene is TRBJ2-1, the V gene TRBV10-1; 8 bases fit TRBD2. Trimming took 3 bases from V and 5 from J; bases not matched to a gene: 6. The CDR3 spans 15 residues. CDR1 and CDR2 from the germline V gene are WNHNN and SYGVQD (reference sequence). The DNA for the CDR3 is TGCGCCAGCAGTGAACGGGGACTAGATCACAATGAGCAGTTCTTC. Translated: CASSERGLDHNEQFF.

This clone showed up just once. The chain employs TRBV10-1 and TRBJ2-2; 9 bases line up with TRBD1. With 3 bases clipped from V and 4 bases from J, the junction kept 6 bases outside the gene matches. Germline V gene lookup returns CDR1 WNHNN and CDR2 SYGVQD (reference sequence). This CDR3 has 16 residues. The CDR3 DNA sequence: TGCGCCAGCAGTGACCTGGACAGGGGAGCCACCGGGGAGCTGTTTTTT. It specifies CASSDLDRGATGELFF.

V and J are TRBV28 and TRBJ1-1; D is undetermined. V lost 4 bases and J lost 1, with 16 bases in between. The CDR3 covers 16 residues. Germline lookup yields CDR1 MDHEN and CDR2 SYDVKM. The CDR3 coding sequence is TGTGCCAGCAGTTACCCTGATCGCGCGGGGAACACTGAAGCTTTCTTT. Translated, it gives CASSYPDRAGNTEAFF.

The gene calls are TRBV28 and TRBJ2-2, with a tentative D call TRBD1 (7 bases). V was pared by 2 bases and J by 6 bases, with 19 bases between. Germline-derived CDR1 and CDR2 are MDHEN and SYDVKM. CDR3 length equals 17 residues. As DNA, the CDR3 is TGTGCCAGCAGTTTAGGAGCCACGGAGGGGGCCCCCGGGGAGCTGTTTTTT. Translating gives CASSLGATEGAPGELFF.

V usage is TRBV6-1 and J usage is TRBJ1-1, with D perhaps TRBD1 (6 bases). Germline CDR1 is MNHNS and CDR2 is SASEGT. Trimming took off 6 bases at V and 2 bases at J, with 13 bases between the two ends. CDR3 size: 14 residues. The CDR3 loop is CASRRDTVNTEAFF. CDR3 sequence (DNA): TGTGCCAGCAGAAGGGACACCGTAAACACTGAAGCTTTCTTT.

The chain uses TRBV2 and TRBJ2-5, with TRBD1 matching over 9 bases. CDR1 and CDR2 (germline): SNHLY, FYNNEI. After removal of 5 bases from V and 7 bases from J, the junction contained 20 bases not matched to a gene. This CDR3 region has 18 residues. CDR3 DNA sequence: TGTGCCAGCAGTCATCCGGGACAGGGTAAAACTGGAGAGGGGACCCAGTACTTC. Translated: CASSHPGQGKTGEGTQYF.

The chain carries TRBV5-8 and TRBJ1-2, with D perhaps matching TRBD1 (6 bases). V was clipped by 1 base and J by 8 bases, with 12 bases between them. This CDR3 is built from 13 residues. CDR1 is SGHTS, CDR2 YDEGEE, per germline. CDR3 in amino acids: CASSLTGLWGYTF. The CDR3 DNA sequence: TGTGCCAGCAGCTTGACAGGGTTGTGGGGCTACACCTTC.

The chain links TRBV23-1 to TRBJ2-3, with D perhaps matching TRBD2 (6 bases). TRBV23-1 is labeled an ORF, and its function is uncertain. The ends were cut back, 0 bases at V and 6 bases at J, with 19 bases in the middle. This CDR3 has 17 residues. The CDR3 loop is CASSQSSGTACRDTQYF. The CDR3 DNA sequence: TGCGCCAGCAGTCAATCGTCCGGGACTGCCTGCAGGGATACGCAGTATTTT.

V usage is TRBV4-1 and J usage is TRBJ2-1; a weak D match, TRBD2 (6 bases). This CDR3 region has 13 residues. Between the trimmed V and J ends, which lost 4 bases and 9 bases, there was a span of 13 bases. The germline CDR1 and CDR2 sequences are MGHRA and YSYEKL. In nucleotides, the CDR3 is TGCGCCAGCAGCCGAACTTCCGGGGGTGAGCAGTTCTTC. It translates to CASSRTSGGEQFF.

This chain uses TRBV30 with TRBJ1-6; TRBD1 agrees at 8 bases. The germline CDR1 and CDR2 sequences are GTSNPN and SVGIG (reference sequence). The CDR3 is 16 residues long. Trimming cost V 0 bases and J 6 bases; bases outside gene matches: 7. CDR3 protein: CAWSVPRTGRNSPLHF. Written as DNA, the CDR3 is TGTGCCTGGAGTGTGCCCCGGACAGGGCGTAATTCACCCCTCCACTTT.

The CDR3 DNA follows: TGTGCCAGCAGCCCGCTCCCCGGGACAGGGCGTCAGCCCCAGCATTTT. This sequence encodes CASSPLPGTGRQPQHF. The chain links TRBV7-3 to TRBJ1-5, with 9 bases lining up with TRBD1. CDR1 and CDR2 (germline): SGHTA, FQGTGA. J gave up 6 bases and V 5 bases, and 11 bases lay outside the gene matches. The CDR3 spans 16 residues.

A note on this clone: Relative to the germline gene, one junction end is altered; a read error may explain this. The chain uses TRBV7-9 and TRBJ1-1; D call uncertain. CDR1 is SEHNR, CDR2 FQNEAQ, per germline (reference sequence). There are 12 residues in the CDR3. CDR3 region: CSSSLVGAEAFF. CDR3 bases: TGTTCCAGCAGCCTGGTGGGCGCTGAAGCTTTCTTT.

The chain links TRBV5-1 to TRBJ1-4, with 7 positions matching TRBD1. From germline, CDR1 is SGHRS and CDR2 YFSETQ. V was pared by 0 bases and J by 6 bases, with 8 bases of the junction left unmatched. CDR3 length equals 16 residues. The DNA for the CDR3 is TGCGCCAGCAGCTTGGCCCGGACAGGCGGGGATGAAAAACTGTTTTTT. Encoded protein: CASSLARTGGDEKLFF.

The chain joins TRBV4-2 to TRBJ2-3, with D unclear. The CDR3 sequence is 18 residues long. Trimming removed 1 base from V and 2 bases from J, with 19 bases in between. CDR1 is LGHNA and CDR2 is YNFKEQ in the germline V gene. CDR3 loop: CASSQGTDIGPHTDTQYF. The CDR3 DNA reads TGTGCCAGCAGCCAAGGCACAGACATTGGCCCCCACACAGATACGCAGTATTTT.

This clone appeared once. This rearrangement joins TRBV6-6 to TRBJ2-3; D is possibly TRBD2 (6 bases). The CDR3 sequence is 14 residues long. The V gene's germline CDR1 is MNHNY and CDR2 SVGAGI (reference sequence). Trimming left V 4 bases short and J 2 bases short, with 10 bases between. The CDR3 spells CASSFVADTDTQYF. The CDR3 DNA is TGTGCCAGCAGTTTTGTAGCGGACACAGATACGCAGTATTTT.

The J gene is TRBJ1-1, the V gene TRBV7-9, with TRBD1 identical over 8 bases. Germline CDR1 SEHNR, CDR2 FQNEAQ (reference sequence). Trimming at V came to 5 bases and at J to 10 bases, leaving 9 bases not matched to a gene. This CDR3 has 13 residues. The CDR3 sequence: CASSGESGGAAFF. As DNA, the CDR3 is TGTGCCAGCAGCGGCGAATCAGGGGGCGCAGCTTTCTTT. Full variable domain (remainder filled in from reference TRBV7-9 and TRBJ1-1): DTGVSQNPRHKITKRGQNVTFRCDPISEHNRLYWYRQTLGQGPEFLTYFQNEAQLEKSRLLSDRFSAERPKGSFSTLEIQRTEQGDSAMYLCASSGESGGAAFFGQGTRLTVV.

The CDR3: CASSLQGATNEKLFF. The DNA of the CDR3 is TGCGCCAGCAGCTTACAGGGTGCAACTAATGAAAAACTGTTTTTT. This chain joins TRBV5-1 and TRBJ1-4; maybe TRBD1 (6 bases). Trimming removed 2 bases from V and 0 bases from J, with 8 bases in between. The CDR3 contains 15 residues. Per the germline V gene, CDR1 is SGHRS and CDR2 is YFSETQ.

The chain links TRBV4-3 to TRBJ2-7; D not certain. The CDR3 is 13 residues long. Germline CDR1 is LGHNA and CDR2 is YSLEER. Trimming pared 0 bases from V and 6 bases from J, leaving 9 bases between. The CDR3 protein is CASSQEGDSEQYF. CDR3 nucleotide sequence: TGCGCCAGCAGCCAAGAGGGCGATAGCGAGCAGTACTTC.